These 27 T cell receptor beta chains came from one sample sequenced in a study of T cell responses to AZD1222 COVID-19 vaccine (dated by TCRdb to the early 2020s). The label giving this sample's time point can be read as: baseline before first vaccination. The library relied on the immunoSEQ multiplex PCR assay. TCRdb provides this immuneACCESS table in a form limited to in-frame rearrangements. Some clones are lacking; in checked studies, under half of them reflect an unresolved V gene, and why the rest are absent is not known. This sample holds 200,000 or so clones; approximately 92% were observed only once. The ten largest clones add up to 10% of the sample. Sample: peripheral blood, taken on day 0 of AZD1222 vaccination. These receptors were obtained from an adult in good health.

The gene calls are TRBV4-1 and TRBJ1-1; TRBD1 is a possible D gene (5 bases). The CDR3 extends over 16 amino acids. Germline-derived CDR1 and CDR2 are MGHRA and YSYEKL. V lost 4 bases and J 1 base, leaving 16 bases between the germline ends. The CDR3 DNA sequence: TGCGCCAGCAGCCCCTCGGTAAAGGGGACGAACACTGAAGCTTTCTTT. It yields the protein CASSPSVKGTNTEAFF.

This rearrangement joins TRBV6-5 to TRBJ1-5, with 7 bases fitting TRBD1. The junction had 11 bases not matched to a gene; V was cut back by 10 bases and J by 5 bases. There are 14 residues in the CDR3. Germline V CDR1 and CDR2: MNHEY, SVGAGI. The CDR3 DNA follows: TGTGCCACCGAGGATAGGGGGCCGGATCAGCCCCAGCATTTT. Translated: CATEDRGPDQPQHF.

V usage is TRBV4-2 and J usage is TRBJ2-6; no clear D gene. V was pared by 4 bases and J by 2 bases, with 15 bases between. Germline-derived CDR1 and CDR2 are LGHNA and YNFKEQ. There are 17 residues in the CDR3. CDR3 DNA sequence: TGTGCCAGCAGCCCCCAGTTGGGCGAAACTGGGGCCAACGTCCTGACTTTC. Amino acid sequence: CASSPQLGETGANVLTF.

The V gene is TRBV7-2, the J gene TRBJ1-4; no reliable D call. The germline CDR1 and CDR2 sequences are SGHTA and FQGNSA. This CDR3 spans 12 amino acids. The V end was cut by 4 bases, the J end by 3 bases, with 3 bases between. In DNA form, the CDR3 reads TGTGCCAGCAGCTGGTCTAATGAAAAACTGTTTTTT. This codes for CASSWSNEKLFF.

The CDR3, as DNA: TGTGCCACCAGCAGAGATCGGGGGTCTAATGAAAAACTGTTTTTT. Translating it yields CATSRDRGSNEKLFF. The gene calls are TRBV15 and TRBJ1-4, with D possibly being TRBD1 (5 bases). The V gene's germline CDR1 is LNHNV and CDR2 YYDKDF (reference sequence). This CDR3 comprises 15 residues. V was shortened by 0 bases and J by 3 bases, with 8 bases between the two germline ends.

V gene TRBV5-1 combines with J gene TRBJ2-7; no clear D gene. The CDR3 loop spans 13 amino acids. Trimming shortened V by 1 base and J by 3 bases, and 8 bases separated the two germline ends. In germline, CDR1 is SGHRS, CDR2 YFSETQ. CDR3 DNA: TGCGCCAGCAGCTTGAGGGAAAACTACGAGCAGTACTTC. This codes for CASSLRENYEQYF.

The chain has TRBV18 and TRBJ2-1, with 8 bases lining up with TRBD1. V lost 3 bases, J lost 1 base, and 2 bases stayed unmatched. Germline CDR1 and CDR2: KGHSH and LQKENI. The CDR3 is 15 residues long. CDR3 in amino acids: CASSPGTGSYNEQFF. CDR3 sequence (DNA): TGTGCCAGCTCACCCGGGACAGGTTCCTACAATGAGCAGTTCTTC.

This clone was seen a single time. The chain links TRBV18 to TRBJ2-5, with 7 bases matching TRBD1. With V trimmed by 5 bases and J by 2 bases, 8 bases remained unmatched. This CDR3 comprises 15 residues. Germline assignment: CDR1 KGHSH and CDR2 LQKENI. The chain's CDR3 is CASSETGQAQETQYF. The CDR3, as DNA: TGTGCCAGCTCAGAAACAGGACAGGCTCAAGAGACCCAGTACTTC. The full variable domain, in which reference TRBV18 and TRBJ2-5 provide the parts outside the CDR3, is NAGVMQNPRHLVRRRGQEARLRCSPMKGHSHVYWYRQLPEEGLKFMVYLQKENIIDESGMPKERFSAEFPKEGPSILRIQQVVRGDSAAYFCASSETGQAQETQYFGPGTRLLVL.

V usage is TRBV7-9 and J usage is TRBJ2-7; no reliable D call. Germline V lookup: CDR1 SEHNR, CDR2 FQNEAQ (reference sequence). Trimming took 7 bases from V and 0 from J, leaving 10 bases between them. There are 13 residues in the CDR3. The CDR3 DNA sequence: TGTGCCAGCAATAGGTGGGTCTCCTACGAGCAGTACTTC. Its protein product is CASNRWVSYEQYF. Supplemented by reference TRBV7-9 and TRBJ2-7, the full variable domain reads DTGVSQNPRHKITKRGQNVTFRCDPISEHNRLYWYRQTLGQGPEFLTYFQNEAQLEKSRLLSDRFSAERPKGSFSTLEIQRTEQGDSAMYLCASNRWVSYEQYFGPGTRLTVT.

CDR3 sequence reads: CASSLRSEQFF. For the CDR3, the DNA is TGTGCCAGCAGCCTCAGAAGTGAGCAGTTCTTC. The rearrangement links TRBV7-2 to TRBJ2-1; D ambiguous. Trimming stripped 5 bases from V and 9 bases from J, with 8 bases between. The V gene's germline CDR1 is SGHTA and CDR2 FQGNSA. The CDR3 contains 11 residues.

CDR3 nucleotides: TGTGCCAGCAGCGTAGATCCGTTTGGCAATCAGCCCCAGCATTTT. Translated, it gives CASSVDPFGNQPQHF. The chain carries TRBV9 and TRBJ1-5; D call uncertain. V lost 0 bases, J lost 2 bases, and 9 bases lay in between. Germline-derived CDR1 and CDR2 are SGDLS and YYNGEE. The CDR3 has 15 amino acids.

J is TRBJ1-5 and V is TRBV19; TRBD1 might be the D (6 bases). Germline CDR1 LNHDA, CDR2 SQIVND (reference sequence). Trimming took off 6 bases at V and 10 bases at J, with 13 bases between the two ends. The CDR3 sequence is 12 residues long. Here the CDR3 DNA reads TGTGCCAGTAGCAACCAACAGGGACCCCAGCATTTT. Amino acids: CASSNQQGPQHF. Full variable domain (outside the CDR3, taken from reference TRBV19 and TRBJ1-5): DGGITQSPKYLFRKEGQNVTLSCEQNLNHDAMYWYRQDPGQGLRLIYYSQIVNDFQKGDIAEGYSVSREKKESFPLTVTSAQKNPTAFYLCASSNQQGPQHFGDGTRLSIL.

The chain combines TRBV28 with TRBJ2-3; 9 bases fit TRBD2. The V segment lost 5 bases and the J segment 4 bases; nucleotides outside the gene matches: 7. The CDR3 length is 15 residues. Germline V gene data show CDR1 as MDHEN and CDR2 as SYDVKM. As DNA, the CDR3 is TGTGCCAGCAGTGGGATAGCGGGAGAGGCAGATACGCAGTATTTT. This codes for CASSGIAGEADTQYF.

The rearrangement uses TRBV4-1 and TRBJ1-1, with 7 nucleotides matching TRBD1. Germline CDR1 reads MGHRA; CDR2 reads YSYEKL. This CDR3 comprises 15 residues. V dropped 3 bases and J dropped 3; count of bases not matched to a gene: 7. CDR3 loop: CASSQEDRVYTEAFF. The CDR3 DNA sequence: TGCGCCAGCAGCCAGGAAGACAGGGTGTACACTGAAGCTTTCTTT.

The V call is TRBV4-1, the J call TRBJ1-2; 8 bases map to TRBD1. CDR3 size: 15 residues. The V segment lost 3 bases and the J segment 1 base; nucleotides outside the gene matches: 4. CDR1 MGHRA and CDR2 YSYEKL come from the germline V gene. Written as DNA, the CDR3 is TGCGCCAGCAGCCATTGGACAGGGAATAACTATGGCTACACCTTC. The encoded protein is CASSHWTGNNYGYTF.

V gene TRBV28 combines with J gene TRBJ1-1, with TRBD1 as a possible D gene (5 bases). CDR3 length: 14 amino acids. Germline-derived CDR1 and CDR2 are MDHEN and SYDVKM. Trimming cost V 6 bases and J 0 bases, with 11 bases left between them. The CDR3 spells CASRTGTVNTEAFF. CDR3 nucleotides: TGTGCCAGCAGGACCGGGACGGTGAACACTGAAGCTTTCTTT.

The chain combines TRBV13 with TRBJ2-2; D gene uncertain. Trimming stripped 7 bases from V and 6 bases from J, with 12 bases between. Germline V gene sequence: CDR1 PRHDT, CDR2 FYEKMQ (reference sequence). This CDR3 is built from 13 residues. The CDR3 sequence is CASTIPGSGELFF. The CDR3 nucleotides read TGTGCCAGCACCATCCCCGGGTCCGGGGAGCTGTTTTTT.

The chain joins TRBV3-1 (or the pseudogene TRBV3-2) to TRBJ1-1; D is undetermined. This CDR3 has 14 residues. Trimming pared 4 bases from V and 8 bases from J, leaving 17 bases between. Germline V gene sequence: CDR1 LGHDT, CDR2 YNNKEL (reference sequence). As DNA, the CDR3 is TGTGCCAGCAGCCTCGGTGGCACTGATACCGAAGCTTTCTTT. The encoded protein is CASSLGGTDTEAFF.

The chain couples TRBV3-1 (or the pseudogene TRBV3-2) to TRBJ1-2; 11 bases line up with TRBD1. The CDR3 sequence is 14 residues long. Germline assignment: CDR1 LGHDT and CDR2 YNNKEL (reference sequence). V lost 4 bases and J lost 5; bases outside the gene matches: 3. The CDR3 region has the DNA TGTGCCAGCAGCCGGACAGGGGGCGCATATGGCTACACCTTC. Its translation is CASSRTGGAYGYTF.

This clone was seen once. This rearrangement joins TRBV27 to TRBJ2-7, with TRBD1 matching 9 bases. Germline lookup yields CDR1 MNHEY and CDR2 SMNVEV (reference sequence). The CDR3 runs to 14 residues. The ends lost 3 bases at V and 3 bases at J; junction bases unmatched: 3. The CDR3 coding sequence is TGTGCCAGCAGTTTGGACAGGGGATACTACGAGCAGTACTTC. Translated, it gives CASSLDRGYYEQYF.

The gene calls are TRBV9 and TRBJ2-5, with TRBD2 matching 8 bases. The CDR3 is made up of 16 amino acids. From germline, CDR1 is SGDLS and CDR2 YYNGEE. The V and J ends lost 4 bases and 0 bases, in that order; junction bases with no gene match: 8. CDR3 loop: CASSFERGFNQETQYF. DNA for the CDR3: TGTGCCAGCAGCTTCGAGCGGGGGTTCAACCAAGAGACCCAGTACTTC.

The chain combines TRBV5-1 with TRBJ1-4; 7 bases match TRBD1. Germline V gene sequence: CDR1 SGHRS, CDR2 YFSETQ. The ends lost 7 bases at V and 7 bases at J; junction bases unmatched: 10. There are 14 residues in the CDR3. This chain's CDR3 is CASASGQEGEKLFF. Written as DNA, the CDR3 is TGCGCCAGCGCAAGCGGACAGGAAGGTGAAAAACTGTTTTTT.

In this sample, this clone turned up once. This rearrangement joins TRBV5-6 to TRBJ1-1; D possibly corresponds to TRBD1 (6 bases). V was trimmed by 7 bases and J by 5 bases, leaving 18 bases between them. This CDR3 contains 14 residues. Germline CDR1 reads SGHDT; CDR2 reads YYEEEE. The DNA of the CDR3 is TGTGCCAGCGAAAGAGTAACAGGGTCGACTGAAGCTTTCTTT. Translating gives CASERVTGSTEAFF. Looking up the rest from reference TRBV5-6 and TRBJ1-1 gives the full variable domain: DAGVTQSPTHLIKTRGQQVTLRCSPKSGHDTVSWYQQALGQGPQFIFQYYEEEERQRGNFPDRFSGHQFPNYSSELNVNALLLGDSALYLCASERVTGSTEAFFGQGTRLTVV.

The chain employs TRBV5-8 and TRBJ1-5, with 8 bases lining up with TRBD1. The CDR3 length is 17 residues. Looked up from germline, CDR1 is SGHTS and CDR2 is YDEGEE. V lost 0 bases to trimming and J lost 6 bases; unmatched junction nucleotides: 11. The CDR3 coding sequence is TGTGCCAGCAGCTTGGGGTGGGGCAGGGGGCAGGGTCAGCCCCAGCATTTT. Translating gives CASSLGWGRGQGQPQHF. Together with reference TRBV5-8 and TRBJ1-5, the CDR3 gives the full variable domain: EAGVTQSPTHLIKTRGQQATLRCSPISGHTSVYWYQQALGLGLQFLLWYDEGEERNRGNFPPRFSGRQFPNYSSELNVNALELEDSALYLCASSLGWGRGQGQPQHFGDGTRLSIL.

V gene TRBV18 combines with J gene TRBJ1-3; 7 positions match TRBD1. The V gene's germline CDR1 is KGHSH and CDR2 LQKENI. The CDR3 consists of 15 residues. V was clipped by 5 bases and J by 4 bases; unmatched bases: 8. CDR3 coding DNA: TGTGCCAGCTCATCACAACAGGGGTCCGGAAACACCATATATTTT. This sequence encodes CASSSQQGSGNTIYF.

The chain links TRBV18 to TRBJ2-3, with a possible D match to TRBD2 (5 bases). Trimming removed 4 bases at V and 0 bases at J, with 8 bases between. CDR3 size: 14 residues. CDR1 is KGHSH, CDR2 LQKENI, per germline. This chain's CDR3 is CASSLGLSTDTQYF. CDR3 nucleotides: TGTGCCAGCTCACTTGGACTTAGCACAGATACGCAGTATTTT.

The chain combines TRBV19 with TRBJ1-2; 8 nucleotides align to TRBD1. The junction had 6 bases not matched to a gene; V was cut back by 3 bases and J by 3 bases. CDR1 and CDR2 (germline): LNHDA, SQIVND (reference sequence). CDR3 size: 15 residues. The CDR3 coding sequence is TGTGCCAGTAGTATGAGGGACAGGTTCGACTATGGCTACACCTTC. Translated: CASSMRDRFDYGYTF.